This T cell receptor beta chain was observed in a study of neurological immune-mediated disorders. TCRdb called the 5' RACE reads again in MiXCR, with one record for every CDR3 protein. The data show tens of thousands of distinct CDR3 sequences, with approximately 4% seen just once and less than 3.5% held by the top ten. This clonotype was detected ten times or more. CDR3 length: 14 amino acids. CDR1 and CDR2 from the germline V gene are SGDLS and YYNGEE. V was cut by 8 bases and J by 6 bases, with 19 bases left in between. This TCR was recovered from a woman aged 50 to 65 with multiple sclerosis. The rearrangement joins TRBV9 to TRBJ2-3; TRBD1 or TRBD2 may be the D gene (6 bases each). The specimen was PBMCs. CDR3 sequence reads: CARETGASWDTQYF. The CDR3 DNA reads as TGTGCCAGGGAGACGGGGGCCTCTTGGGATACGCAGTATTTT.